This T cell receptor beta chain was retrieved from a study of blood T cell repertoires in COVID-19. Study-level information: The United States, Italy and Spain provided the acute and convalescent COVID-19 samples. T cells, B-cell-depleted T cells, or PBMCs provided the cDNA or gDNA that served as material.

The V gene lost 0 bases and the J gene lost 2 bases, with 13 bases spanning the gap. CDR1 is MGHRA, CDR2 YSYEKL, per germline. The length of the CDR3 is 17 residues. As originally analysed: Estimation of nucleated cell counts was performed using reference gene primer amplification. Sequencing used immunoSEQ multiplex PCR; TCRdb keeps in-frame clones, though not all of them. D and trimming come from the DNA, and the V and J calls and clone size come from that table. This table holds about 520,000 clones, approximately 85% found once. The sample consisted of peripheral blood. The chain employs TRBV4-1 and TRBJ2-2; a possible D gene is TRBD2 (6 bases). This clonotype was sampled from a human donor in a cohort sampled during active COVID-19. In DNA form, the CDR3 reads TGCGCCAGCAGCCAAGAAAGAGGGCGGGGAAACACCGGGGAGCTGTTTTTT. As protein: CASSQERGRGNTGELFF.